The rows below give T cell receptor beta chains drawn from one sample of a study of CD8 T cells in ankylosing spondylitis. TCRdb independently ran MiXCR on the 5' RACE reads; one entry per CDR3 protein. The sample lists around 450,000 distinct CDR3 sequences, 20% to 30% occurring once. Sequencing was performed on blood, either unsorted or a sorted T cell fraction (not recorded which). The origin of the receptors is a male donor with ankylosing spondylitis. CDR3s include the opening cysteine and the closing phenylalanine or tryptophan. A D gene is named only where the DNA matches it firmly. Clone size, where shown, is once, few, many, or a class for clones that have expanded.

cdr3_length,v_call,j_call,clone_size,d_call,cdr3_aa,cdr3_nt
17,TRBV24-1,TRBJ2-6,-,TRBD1,CATSDTTGGSGANVLTF,TGTGCCACCAGTGATACCACAGGGGGCTCTGGGGCCAACGTCCTGACTTTC
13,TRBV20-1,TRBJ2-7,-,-,CSARPKGFYEQYF,TGCAGTGCTAGACCCAAGGGGTTTTACGAGCAGTACTTC
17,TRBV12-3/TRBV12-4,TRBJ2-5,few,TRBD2,CASSSSLTLAGEETQYF,TGTGCCAGCAGTTCCAGCCTCACACTAGCGGGAGAAGAGACCCAGTACTTC
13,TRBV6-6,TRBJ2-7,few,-,CASRRGGEHEQYF,TGTGCCAGCAGAAGAGGAGGGGAGCACGAGCAGTACTTC
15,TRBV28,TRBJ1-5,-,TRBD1,CASGSPQGAGQPQHF,TGTGCCAGCGGGTCACCACAGGGGGCTGGACAGCCCCAGCATTTT
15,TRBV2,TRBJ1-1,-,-,CASSERAPNPTEAFF,TGTGCCAGCAGTGAAAGAGCCCCTAATCCCACTGAAGCTTTCTTT
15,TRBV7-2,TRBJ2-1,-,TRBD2,CASSPSGLADNEQFF,TGTGCCAGCAGCCCATCGGGACTAGCGGACAATGAGCAGTTCTTC
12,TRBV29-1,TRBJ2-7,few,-,CSVEDSRHEQYF,TGCAGCGTTGAGGACTCCCGACACGAGCAGTACTTC
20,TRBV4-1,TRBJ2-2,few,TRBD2,CASSQRFGTSGSWNTGELFF,TGCGCCAGCAGCCAAAGATTTGGGACTAGCGGGAGTTGGAACACCGGGGAGCTGTTTTTT
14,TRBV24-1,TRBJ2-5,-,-,CATSDKGAQETQYF,TGTGCCACCAGTGATAAAGGGGCCCAAGAGACCCAGTACTTC
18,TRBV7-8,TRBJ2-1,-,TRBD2,CASSSLAGEALGYNEQFF,TGTGCCAGCAGCTCACTAGCGGGAGAAGCCCTGGGTTACAATGAGCAGTTCTTC
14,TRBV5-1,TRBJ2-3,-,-,CASSLFQDTDTQYF,TGCGCCAGCAGCTTGTTTCAGGATACAGATACGCAGTATTTT
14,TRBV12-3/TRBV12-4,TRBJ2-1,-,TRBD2,CASRSGSGYNEQFF,TGTGCCAGCCGTAGCGGGAGCGGTTACAATGAGCAGTTCTTC
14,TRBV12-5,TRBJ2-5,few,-,CASGSPRGVETQYF,TGTGCTAGTGGTTCCCCCCGAGGTGTTGAGACCCAGTACTTC
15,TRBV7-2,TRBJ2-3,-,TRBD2,CASRVGGSPADTQYF,TGTGCCAGCAGAGTAGGCGGGAGCCCCGCAGATACGCAGTATTTT
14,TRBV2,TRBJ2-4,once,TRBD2,CASSDGRAKNIQYF,TGTGCCAGCAGTGACGGGAGGGCCAAAAACATTCAGTACTTC
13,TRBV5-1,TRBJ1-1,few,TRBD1,CASSGGQGDVAFF,TGCGCCAGCAGCGGGGGACAGGGTGATGTTGCTTTCTTT
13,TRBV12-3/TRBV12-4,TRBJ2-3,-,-,CASSARGTDTQYF,TGTGCCAGCAGTGCCAGGGGCACAGATACGCAGTATTTT
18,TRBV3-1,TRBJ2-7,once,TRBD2,CASSQQGLAGGKSYEQYF,TGTGCCAGCAGCCAACAGGGACTAGCGGGAGGCAAATCCTACGAGCAGTACTTC
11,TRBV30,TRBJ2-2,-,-,CAWSPSRELFF,TGTGCCTGGAGTCCTTCCCGGGAGCTGTTTTTT
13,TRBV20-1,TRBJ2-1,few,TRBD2,CSAKNSGNSFGFF,TGCAGTGCCAAAAATAGCGGGAACTCCTTTGGGTTCTTC
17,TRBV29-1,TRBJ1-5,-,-,CSVRGIGGQGNNQPQHF,TGCAGCGTCAGGGGCATAGGGGGGCAGGGGAACAATCAGCCCCAGCATTTT
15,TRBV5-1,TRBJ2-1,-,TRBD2,CASSGASGSYNEQFF,TGCGCCAGTTCCGGTGCTAGCGGGTCCTACAATGAGCAGTTCTTC
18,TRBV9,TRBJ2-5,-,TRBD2,CASSVFPGTSGSRETQYF,TGTGCCAGCAGCGTATTCCCGGGGACTAGCGGGAGTCGCGAGACCCAGTACTTC
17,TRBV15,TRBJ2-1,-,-,CATSRPGGPSSYNEQFF,TGTGCCACCAGCAGACCCGGAGGCCCGAGCTCCTACAATGAGCAGTTCTTC
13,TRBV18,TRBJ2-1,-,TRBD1,CASSRDRDKEQFF,TGTGCCAGCTCTCGTGACAGGGACAAAGAGCAGTTCTTC
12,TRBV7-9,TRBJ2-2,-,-,CASSFPNGELFF,TGTGCCAGCAGTTTCCCAAACGGGGAGCTGTTTTTT
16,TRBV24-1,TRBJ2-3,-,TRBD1,CATSETGQVVSDTQYF,TGTGCCACCAGTGAGACGGGACAGGTTGTGTCAGATACGCAGTATTTT
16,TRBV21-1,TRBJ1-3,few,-,CASSWSSGNSGNTIYF,TGTGCCAGCAGCTGGTCGAGCGGGAACTCTGGAAACACCATATATTTT
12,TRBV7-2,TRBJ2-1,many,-,CASSLASYEQFF,TGTGCCAGCAGCTTAGCGTCCTATGAGCAGTTCTTC
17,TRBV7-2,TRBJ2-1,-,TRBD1,CASSSGQGRSSYNEQFF,TGTGCCAGCAGCTCGGGACAGGGAAGAAGCTCCTACAATGAGCAGTTCTTC
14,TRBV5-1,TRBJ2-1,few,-,CASKPTNGGNEQFF,TGCGCCAGCAAACCTACCAATGGAGGCAATGAGCAGTTCTTC
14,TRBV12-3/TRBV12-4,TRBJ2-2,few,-,CASSLADNTGELFF,TGTGCCAGCAGTTTGGCAGATAACACCGGGGAGCTGTTTTTT
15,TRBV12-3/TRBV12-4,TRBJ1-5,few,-,CASSLSGLGNQPQHF,TGTGCCAGCAGTTTATCTGGTTTGGGCAATCAGCCCCAGCATTTT
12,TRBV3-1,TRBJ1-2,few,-,CASSQGDFGYTF,TGTGCCAGCAGCCAAGGGGATTTCGGCTACACCTTC
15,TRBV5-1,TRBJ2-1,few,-,CASSSTGITYNEQFF,TGCGCCAGCAGCTCAACAGGGATCACCTACAATGAGCAGTTCTTC
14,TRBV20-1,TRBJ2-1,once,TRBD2,CSARTSAQHNEQFF,TGCAGTGCTAGGACTAGCGCGCAACACAATGAGCAGTTCTTC
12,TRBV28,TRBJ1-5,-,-,CASRRSNQPQHF,TGTGCCAGCAGGAGGAGCAATCAGCCCCAGCATTTT
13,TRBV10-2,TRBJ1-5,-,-,CASSSGGDQPQHF,TGCGCCAGCAGCTCCGGGGGCGATCAGCCCCAGCATTTT
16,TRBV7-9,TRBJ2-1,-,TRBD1,CASSAKPGQGVGEQFF,TGTGCCAGCAGCGCCAAACCGGGACAGGGAGTTGGCGAGCAGTTCTTC
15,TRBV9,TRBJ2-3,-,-,CASSVNSLPTDTQYF,TGTGCCAGCAGCGTCAACTCACTACCCACAGATACGCAGTATTTT
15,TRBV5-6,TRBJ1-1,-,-,CASSFFWSRRVEAFF,TGTGCCAGCAGCTTCTTCTGGTCGCGAAGGGTTGAAGCTTTCTTT
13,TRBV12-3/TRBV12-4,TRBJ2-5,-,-,CASSRDPEGAQYF,TGTGCCAGCAGCCGCGACCCAGAAGGGGCCCAGTACTTC
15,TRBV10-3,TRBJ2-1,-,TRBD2,CASVRGSVLAGEQFF,TGTGCCTCGGTGAGGGGGTCCGTACTAGCGGGTGAGCAGTTCTTC
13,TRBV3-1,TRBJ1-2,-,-,CASSQVQGYGYTF,TGTGCCAGCAGCCAAGTCCAGGGCTATGGCTACACCTTC
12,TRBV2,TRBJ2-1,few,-,CASSEVRGEQFF,TGTGCCAGCAGTGAAGTCCGAGGGGAGCAGTTCTTC
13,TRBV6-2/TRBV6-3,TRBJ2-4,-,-,CASSYDRINIQYF,TGTGCCAGCAGTTACGACAGAATCAACATTCAGTACTTC
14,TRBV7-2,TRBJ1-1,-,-,CASSWGAADTEAFF,TGTGCCAGCAGCTGGGGGGCAGCAGACACTGAAGCTTTCTTT